These 28 T cell receptor beta chains were all obtained from the same sample, sequenced in a study of blood T cell repertoires in COVID-19. The protocol was immunoSEQ multiplex PCR, while the TCRdb copy is restricted to in-frame clones and leaves out a portion. The sample gives some 240,000 clones, more than 85% of which show up once; around 0.84% is in the top ten. The sample was peripheral blood. These receptor sequences come from a man aged 60-69 years with COVID-19, enrolled during active disease.

The chain links TRBV7-8 to TRBJ2-7, with a possible D match to TRBD1 (6 bases). The CDR3 runs 16 residues. Trimming pared 2 bases from V and 0 bases from J, leaving 14 bases between. Germline CDR1 reads SGHVS; CDR2 reads FQNEAQ. DNA for the CDR3: TGTGCCAGCAGCTTACCCCGGGACACATCCTCCTACGAGCAGTACTTC. Protein product: CASSLPRDTSSYEQYF.

This sequence joins TRBV4-2 and TRBJ2-1; D is unclear. The CDR3 contains 15 residues. CDR1 is LGHNA and CDR2 is YNFKEQ in the germline V gene. V shed 0 bases and J shed 9 bases, with 15 bases lying between them. The CDR3 sequence is CASSQDPARSGEQFF. As DNA, the CDR3 is TGTGCCAGCAGCCAAGATCCAGCTAGATCTGGTGAGCAGTTCTTC.

The chain joins TRBV6-6 to TRBJ2-1; TRBD2 agrees at 13 bases. The V gene's germline CDR1 is MNHNY and CDR2 SVGAGI (reference sequence). The CDR3 extends over 17 amino acids. J gave up 7 bases and V 5 bases, and 11 bases lay outside the gene matches. The CDR3 loop is CASSRTSGRMGANEQFF. CDR3 DNA sequence: TGTGCCAGCAGTCGGACTAGCGGGAGAATGGGAGCAAATGAGCAGTTCTTC.

The count of this clone is one. The V and J genes are TRBV21-1 and TRBJ2-7; no check of the table's D call, TRBD2, against the DNA was made. TRBV21-1 is reported as a pseudogene. This CDR3 contains 15 residues. The chain's CDR3 is CASSKGSRSGYEQYF. CDR3 DNA sequence: TGTGCCAGCAGCAAAGGGAGCAGATCGGGCTACGAGCAGTACTTC.

This clone was found once. The rearrangement uses TRBV7-2 and TRBJ2-1, with TRBD2 identical over 8 bases. This CDR3 spans 15 amino acids. V shed 6 bases, J shed 8 bases, and the junction held 12 bases outside the gene matches. From germline, CDR1 is SGHTA and CDR2 FQGNSA. The CDR3 coding sequence is TGTGCCAGCAGAGAACCGGGGGGGGAGCTCTATGAGCAGTTCTTC. It specifies CASREPGGELYEQFF. Drawing the rest from reference TRBV7-2 and TRBJ2-1, the complete variable domain is GAGVSQSPSNKVTEKGKDVELRCDPISGHTALYWYRQSLGQGLEFLIYFQGNSAPDKSGLPSDRFSAERTGGSVSTLTIQRTQQEDSAVYLCASREPGGELYEQFFGPGTRLTVL.

This sequence joins TRBV2 and TRBJ2-7; TRBD1 agrees at 8 bases. In germline, CDR1 is SNHLY, CDR2 FYNNEI. Trimming cost V 3 bases and J 0 bases; bases outside gene matches: 4. This CDR3 region has 15 residues. The CDR3 spells CASSDWTGSSYEQYF. Written as DNA, the CDR3 is TGTGCCAGCAGTGATTGGACAGGGAGCTCCTACGAGCAGTACTTC.

The chain couples TRBV6-5 to TRBJ1-3; TRBD1 might be the D (5 bases). The V gene's germline CDR1 is MNHEY and CDR2 SVGAGI. CDR3 length: 15 residues. Trimming removed 4 bases at V and 2 bases at J, with 12 bases between. DNA of the CDR3: TGTGCCAGCAGTTCCGGCGGACATACTGGAAACACCATATATTTT. Translation gives CASSSGGHTGNTIYF.

The chain is built from TRBV5-1 and TRBJ2-1, with D perhaps matching TRBD1 (6 bases). V lost 0 bases and J lost 4, with 8 bases in between. The CDR3 totals 14 residues. Germline V gene sequence: CDR1 SGHRS, CDR2 YFSETQ. CDR3 residues: CASSLDREYNEQFF. CDR3 nucleotide sequence: TGCGCCAGCAGCTTGGACAGGGAGTACAATGAGCAGTTCTTC.

A single count supports this clone. J is TRBJ2-1 and V is TRBV7-8; 7 bases match TRBD2. Germline lookup yields CDR1 SGHVS and CDR2 FQNEAQ. The CDR3 runs to 12 residues. V was clipped by 2 bases and J by 13 bases; unmatched bases: 5. CDR3 nucleotides: TGTGCCAGCAGCTTATCAGCGGGGAACCAGTTCTTC. Translating it yields CASSLSAGNQFF.

The chain has TRBV28 and TRBJ1-5; tentatively, D is TRBD1 (6 bases). CDR1 is MDHEN, CDR2 SYDVKM, per germline. V lost 3 bases to trimming and J lost 2 bases, with 11 bases between them. CDR3 size: 15 residues. The CDR3, as DNA: TGTGCCAGCAGTTTCAGGGGAATGGGCAATCAGCCCCAGCATTTT. As protein: CASSFRGMGNQPQHF.

The chain joins TRBV4-1 to TRBJ1-6; 7 nucleotides align to TRBD1. Germline assignment: CDR1 MGHRA and CDR2 YSYEKL. This CDR3 comprises 16 residues. V shed 4 bases, J shed 9 bases, and the junction held 12 bases outside the gene matches. CDR3 amino acids: CASSLLPGQKLSPLHF. The CDR3 coding sequence is TGCGCCAGCAGCCTCTTACCGGGACAGAAGCTTTCACCCCTCCACTTT.

This sequence joins TRBV4-3 and TRBJ2-7, with TRBD1 as a possible D gene (5 bases). The germline V gene encodes CDR1 LGHNA and CDR2 YSLEER. The CDR3 covers 15 residues. Trimming cost V 0 bases and J 3 bases, with 12 bases left between them. In DNA form, the CDR3 reads TGCGCCAGCAGCCAAGAGCCCAGGGCCTACTACGAGCAGTACTTC. It yields the protein CASSQEPRAYYEQYF.

The V call is TRBV6-5, the J call TRBJ1-6, with D possibly being TRBD1 (5 bases). V dropped 7 bases and J dropped 5 bases, with 9 bases sitting between them. Germline loops: CDR1 MNHEY, CDR2 SVGAGI. This CDR3 has 13 residues. CDR3 residues: CASTTANNSPLHF. DNA of the CDR3: TGTGCCAGCACGACAGCTAATAATTCACCCCTCCACTTT.

The chain employs TRBV5-3 and TRBJ2-1; tentative D call: TRBD2 (6 bases). TRBV5-3 is placed among ORFs of uncertain function. With 2 bases removed from V and 7 bases from J, the gap between germline ends came to 16 bases. This CDR3 has 15 residues. The CDR3 spells CARSFKGEVANEQFF. CDR3 bases: TGTGCCAGAAGCTTTAAAGGGGAGGTGGCGAATGAGCAGTTCTTC.

The chain uses TRBV6-5 and TRBJ1-5; 8 bases fit TRBD1. The length of the CDR3 is 13 residues. The J segment lost 7 bases and the V segment lost 6 bases, leaving 5 bases of the junction unmatched. CDR1 is MNHEY, CDR2 SVGAGI, per germline. Here the CDR3 reads CASRLQGGQPQHF. In DNA, the CDR3 is TGTGCCAGCAGGCTACAGGGGGGACAGCCCCAGCATTTT.

This sequence joins TRBV6-1 and TRBJ2-3; 9 bases match TRBD2. After removal of 4 bases from V and 0 bases from J, the junction contained 5 bases not matched to a gene. The germline CDR1 and CDR2 sequences are MNHNS and SASEGT. The CDR3 is 16 residues long. Here the CDR3 reads CASSARSGGSTDTQYF. In DNA, the CDR3 is TGTGCCAGCAGTGCCCGGAGCGGGGGGAGCACAGATACGCAGTATTTT.

As DNA, the CDR3 is TGTGCCACCAGTGACGGCGGGAACCTCTATGGCTACACCTTC. The encoded protein is CATSDGGNLYGYTF. This chain uses TRBV24-1 with TRBJ1-2; D uncertain. Germline-derived CDR1 and CDR2 are KGHDR and SFDVKD. Trimming left V 4 bases short and J 4 bases short, with 12 bases between. The CDR3 length is 14 residues.

The chain links TRBV5-1 to TRBJ1-3, with TRBD1 as a possible D gene (6 bases). Germline V CDR1 and CDR2: SGHRS, YFSETQ. V gave up 4 bases and J gave up 4 bases, with 9 bases separating them. This CDR3 spans 13 amino acids. The CDR3 region is CASSAGGGNTIYF. As DNA, the CDR3 is TGCGCCAGCAGCGCTGGGGGCGGAAACACCATATATTTT. The full variable domain, with the rest looked up from reference TRBV5-1 and TRBJ1-3, is KAGVTQTPRYLIKTRGQQVTLSCSPISGHRSVSWYQQTPGQGLQFLFEYFSETQRNKGNFPGRFSGRQFSNSRSEMNVSTLELGDSALYLCASSAGGGNTIYFGEGSWLTVV.

CDR3 DNA: TGCGCCAGCTGTTCAGGGGGCGTTCCGAACACTGAAGCTTTCTTT. As protein: CASCSGGVPNTEAFF. This rearrangement joins TRBV5-1 to TRBJ1-1, with 8 bases lining up with TRBD1. The length of the CDR3 is 15 residues. After removal of 7 bases from V and 1 base from J, the junction contained 9 bases not matched to a gene. Germline V gene lookup returns CDR1 SGHRS and CDR2 YFSETQ.

This clone was recorded only once. J is TRBJ2-2 and V is TRBV3-1 (or the pseudogene TRBV3-2); a possible D gene is TRBD1 (6 bases). V was clipped by 5 bases and J by 0 bases, with 10 bases between them. CDR3 length: 15 residues. The germline V gene has CDR1 LGHDT and CDR2 YNNKEL (reference sequence). As DNA, the CDR3 is TGTGCCAGCAGCATACAGGGACCGAACACCGGGGAGCTGTTTTTT. Its translation: CASSIQGPNTGELFF.

This clone has only a few counts. The CDR3 spells CASSPRDRGSNQPQHF. CDR3 DNA: TGTGCCAGCAGTCCAAGGGACAGGGGGAGCAATCAGCCCCAGCATTTT. The gene calls are TRBV28 and TRBJ1-5; 11 bases agree with TRBD1. The CDR3 sequence is 16 residues long. Germline V gene sequence: CDR1 MDHEN, CDR2 SYDVKM. J lost 1 base, V lost 5 bases, and 4 bases had no gene match.

The chain recombines TRBV18 with TRBJ1-1, with 9 bases identical to TRBD1. In germline, CDR1 is KGHSH, CDR2 LQKENI. V was clipped by 2 bases and J by 1 base; unmatched bases: 8. This CDR3 has 17 residues. The CDR3 is CASSPGTGRSGNTEAFF. The CDR3 region has the DNA TGTGCCAGCTCACCAGGGACAGGGCGGTCGGGGAACACTGAAGCTTTCTTT. Full variable domain (missing parts from reference TRBV18 and TRBJ1-1): NAGVMQNPRHLVRRRGQEARLRCSPMKGHSHVYWYRQLPEEGLKFMVYLQKENIIDESGMPKERFSAEFPKEGPSILRIQQVVRGDSAAYFCASSPGTGRSGNTEAFFGQGTRLTVV.

The rearrangement joins TRBV14 to TRBJ2-1, with TRBD2 matching over 8 bases. This CDR3 has 16 amino acids. CDR1 is SGHDN, CDR2 FVKESK, per germline. V dropped 1 base and J dropped 1; count of bases not matched to a gene: 3. The CDR3, as DNA: TGTGCCAGCAGCCAAGGAGGCGGGAGGTCCTACAATGAGCAGTTCTTC. Amino acid sequence: CASSQGGGRSYNEQFF. Full variable domain (remainder filled in from reference TRBV14 and TRBJ2-1): EAGVTQFPSHSVIEKGQTVTLRCDPISGHDNLYWYRRVMGKEIKFLLHFVKESKQDESGMPNNRFLAERTGGTYSTLKVQPAELEDSGVYFCASSQGGGRSYNEQFFGPGTRLTVL.

V gene TRBV7-2 combines with J gene TRBJ2-3; 8 bases line up with TRBD1. V gave up 1 base and J gave up 2 bases; unmatched junction bases: 8. The germline V gene encodes CDR1 SGHTA and CDR2 FQGNSA. This CDR3 contains 17 residues. CDR3 region: CASSLGGTGVSTDTQYF. The CDR3 bases are TGTGCCAGCAGCTTAGGGGGGACAGGAGTCTCCACAGATACGCAGTATTTT.

The chain joins TRBV7-8 to TRBJ1-3; possibly TRBD1 for D (6 bases). This CDR3 comprises 13 residues. With 4 bases removed from V and 3 bases from J, the gap between germline ends came to 7 bases. Germline CDR1 reads SGHVS; CDR2 reads FQNEAQ. CDR3 DNA sequence: TGTGCCAGCAGCTGGGACATTGGAAACACCATATATTTT. Translated: CASSWDIGNTIYF.

V and J are TRBV7-2 and TRBJ2-5; D is perhaps TRBD2 (5 bases). Trimming took off 1 base at V and 6 bases at J, with 15 bases between the two ends. The CDR3 totals 15 residues. Germline V gives CDR1 SGHTA, CDR2 FQGNSA. Written as DNA, the CDR3 is TGTGCCAGCAGCTTAGGGCCCGAGAGGGCTCAGACCCAGTACTTC. Its translation is CASSLGPERAQTQYF. Based on the CDR3 plus reference TRBV7-2 and TRBJ2-5, the full variable domain is GAGVSQSPSNKVTEKGKDVELRCDPISGHTALYWYRQSLGQGLEFLIYFQGNSAPDKSGLPSDRFSAERTGGSVSTLTIQRTQQEDSAVYLCASSLGPERAQTQYFGPGTRLLVL.

This CDR3 reads CASSQGAVFSYNEQFF. CDR3 DNA: TGTGCCAGCAGCCAAGGAGCGGTCTTCTCCTACAATGAGCAGTTCTTC. J is TRBJ2-1 and V is TRBV3-1 (or the pseudogene TRBV3-2); D possibly corresponds to TRBD2 (5 bases). V shed 1 base and J shed 0 bases, with 10 bases lying between them. This CDR3 comprises 16 residues. Germline V lookup: CDR1 LGHDT, CDR2 YNNKEL (reference sequence).

J is TRBJ1-6 and V is TRBV4-1, with TRBD1 matching 7 bases. CDR1 and CDR2 (germline): MGHRA, YSYEKL. Trimming took 0 bases from V and 7 from J; bases not matched to a gene: 6. This CDR3 has 16 amino acids. The CDR3 coding sequence is TGCGCCAGCAGCCAAGACGACAGGGTGATGAATTCACCCCTCCACTTT. Translating gives CASSQDDRVMNSPLHF.